The 32 T cell receptor beta chains listed next were all sequenced from one sample in a study of shared clonotypes between healthy human individuals. The assay was immunoSEQ multiplex PCR, and TCRdb's table has in-frame clones only and misses some. The table shows about 380,000 clones, with 95% to 97% occurring only once. The sequenced sample was memory CD8+ T cells sorted from blood. Described subset: CD45RO+ cells pooled with CCR7-negative TemRA cells. The receptors come from a man between 25 and 39 years old in good health.

The CDR3 loop is CASSSGGTSAAEQYF. As DNA, the CDR3 is TGTGCCAGCAGTTCCGGGGGGACCAGCGCCGCCGAGCAGTACTTC. The chain has TRBV28 and TRBJ2-7, with 7 positions matching TRBD2. The junction had 12 bases not matched to a gene; V was cut back by 4 bases and J by 6 bases. The germline V gene has CDR1 MDHEN and CDR2 SYDVKM. There are 15 residues in the CDR3.

The J gene is TRBJ2-2, the V gene TRBV28, with TRBD2 as a possible D gene (6 bases). V was clipped by 3 bases and J by 2 bases, with 13 bases between them. Germline values: CDR1 MDHEN, CDR2 SYDVKM. This CDR3 contains 16 residues. The CDR3 DNA is TGTGCCAGCAGTTTGGGCCCCGGGAGTAACACCGGGGAGCTGTTTTTT. Translating it yields CASSLGPGSNTGELFF.

The rearrangement uses TRBV2 and TRBJ2-2; unclear D gene. CDR1 is SNHLY and CDR2 is FYNNEI in the germline V gene. V lost 6 bases and J lost 8, with 7 bases in between. This CDR3 comprises 11 residues. DNA for the CDR3: TGTGCCAGCAGGAGGCGTGGGGAGCTGTTTTTT. Amino acids: CASRRRGELFF.

The chain links TRBV18 to TRBJ2-7, with TRBD2 matching 11 bases. CDR3 length equals 14 residues. With V trimmed by 5 bases and J by 1 base, 1 base remained unmatched. The germline gives CDR1 KGHSH, CDR2 LQKENI. Here the CDR3 DNA reads TGTGCCAGCTCATTAGCGGGAGGGTCCTACGAGCAGTACTTC. This encodes CASSLAGGSYEQYF.

This clone occurred once. As DNA, the CDR3 is TGTGCCAGCAGCCAGATCGGGACAGGGACCTACGAGCAGTACTTC. Protein: CASSQIGTGTYEQYF. This chain connects TRBV5-5 to TRBJ2-7, with 9 positions matching TRBD1. In germline, CDR1 is SGHKS, CDR2 YYEKEE (reference sequence). Trimming took 4 bases from V and 2 from J; bases not matched to a gene: 7. The CDR3 is made up of 15 amino acids. Based on the CDR3 plus reference TRBV5-5 and TRBJ2-7, the full variable domain is DAGVTQSPTHLIKTRGQQVTLRCSPISGHKSVSWYQQVLGQGPQFIFQYYEKEERGRGNFPDRFSARQFPNYSSELNVNALLLGDSALYLCASSQIGTGTYEQYFGPGTRLTVT.

This chain links TRBV28 with TRBJ2-1; 10 nucleotides line up with TRBD2. Per the germline V gene, CDR1 is MDHEN and CDR2 is SYDVKM. The V gene end was trimmed by 3 bases and the J gene end by 2 bases; junction bases not matched to a gene: 4. The CDR3 is 16 amino acids. Written as DNA, the CDR3 is TGTGCCAGCAGTTTCCTTGGGACTAGCGCCTACAATGAGCAGTTCTTC. Its translation is CASSFLGTSAYNEQFF. Supplemented by reference TRBV28 and TRBJ2-1, the full variable domain reads DVKVTQSSRYLVKRTGEKVFLECVQDMDHENMFWYRQDPGLGLRLIYFSYDVKMKEKGDIPEGYSVSREKKERFSLILESASTNQTSMYLCASSFLGTSAYNEQFFGPGTRLTVL.

The chain is built from TRBV28 and TRBJ1-2; D gene uncertain. Germline V gene lookup returns CDR1 MDHEN and CDR2 SYDVKM. CDR3 length: 13 amino acids. Trimming shortened V by 5 bases and J by 0 bases, and 7 bases separated the two germline ends. CDR3 bases: TGTGCCAGCAGTCCCGACGCTAACTATGGCTACACCTTC. Translation: CASSPDANYGYTF.

This rearrangement joins TRBV10-3 to TRBJ2-2; D gene ambiguous. The V gene's germline CDR1 is ENHRY and CDR2 SYGVKD. Trimming shortened V by 3 bases and J by 4 bases, and 12 bases separated the two germline ends. The CDR3 length is 15 residues. The CDR3 reads CAISDQDPSTGELFF. CDR3 nucleotides: TGTGCCATCAGTGATCAGGATCCAAGCACCGGGGAGCTGTTTTTT.

The genes are TRBV11-2 and TRBJ2-7, with D perhaps TRBD2 (6 bases). Trimming left V 4 bases short and J 0 bases short, with 16 bases between. CDR1 SGHAT and CDR2 FQNNGV come from the germline V gene. CDR3 length equals 16 residues. CDR3 in amino acids: CASSSLPGGTSYEQYF. The CDR3 DNA reads as TGTGCCAGCAGCTCCCTCCCGGGCGGGACCTCCTACGAGCAGTACTTC.

The genes are TRBV19 and TRBJ2-5; D remains ambiguous. Germline V gene lookup returns CDR1 LNHDA and CDR2 SQIVND (reference sequence). The length of the CDR3 is 14 residues. V was cut by 6 bases and J by 7 bases, with 18 bases left in between. CDR3: CASSSAKLKGTQYF. The CDR3 nucleotides are TGTGCCAGTAGCTCAGCGAAACTTAAAGGGACCCAGTACTTC.

The table lists this clone with a count of one. J is TRBJ1-1 and V is TRBV7-8; no firm D call. Deletions cut 5 bases from V and 11 bases from J, with 24 bases between. CDR3 size: 15 residues. Germline CDR1 and CDR2: SGHVS and FQNEAQ. This chain's CDR3 is CASSPIRAADEEAFF. The CDR3 DNA sequence: TGTGCCAGCAGCCCCATCCGAGCGGCGGACGAAGAGGCTTTCTTT.

This chain links TRBV4-1 with TRBJ2-6, with 9 nucleotides matching TRBD1. Germline CDR1 MGHRA, CDR2 YSYEKL. Unmatched junction bases numbered 13, after V lost 0 bases and J lost 4 bases. The CDR3 covers 20 residues. This CDR3 is CASSQDTYIQGAAGANVLTF. The CDR3 coding sequence is TGCGCCAGCAGCCAAGACACCTATATACAGGGGGCGGCCGGGGCCAACGTCCTGACTTTC.

The V and J genes are TRBV18 and TRBJ2-3; D remains ambiguous. Germline values: CDR1 KGHSH, CDR2 LQKENI. The CDR3 has 14 residues. V lost 1 base and J 2 bases, leaving 7 bases between the germline ends. The CDR3 protein is CASSPQRLTDTQYF. The CDR3 nucleotides are TGTGCCAGCTCACCACAGCGACTCACAGATACGCAGTATTTT.

V and J are TRBV6-6 and TRBJ1-5; 7 nucleotides agree with TRBD1. V trimming: 6 bases; J trimming: 6 bases; junction bases outside the gene matches: 8. This CDR3 is built from 14 residues. Germline lookup yields CDR1 MNHNY and CDR2 SVGAGI (reference sequence). Written as DNA, the CDR3 is TGTGCCAGCAGCCGGGGACAGTTTGGTCAGCCCCAGCATTTT. Its protein product is CASSRGQFGQPQHF.

The chain combines TRBV18 with TRBJ2-7; tentatively, D is TRBD2 (5 bases). Germline V gene sequence: CDR1 KGHSH, CDR2 LQKENI. V lost 0 bases and J 3 bases, leaving 12 bases between the germline ends. The CDR3 totals 15 residues. The CDR3 is CASSPPGNPLYEQYF. The CDR3 DNA reads TGTGCCAGCTCACCACCCGGGAACCCACTCTACGAGCAGTACTTC. Complete variable domain (other parts from reference TRBV18 and TRBJ2-7): NAGVMQNPRHLVRRRGQEARLRCSPMKGHSHVYWYRQLPEEGLKFMVYLQKENIIDESGMPKERFSAEFPKEGPSILRIQQVVRGDSAAYFCASSPPGNPLYEQYFGPGTRLTVT.

The V call is TRBV6-5, the J call TRBJ2-2, with D perhaps matching TRBD2 (6 bases). V lost 8 bases and J lost 5, with 6 bases in between. The length of the CDR3 is 11 residues. Germline V CDR1 and CDR2: MNHEY, SVGAGI. The CDR3 here is CASGLTGELFF. CDR3 coding DNA: TGTGCCAGCGGACTAACCGGGGAGCTGTTTTTT.

A word on this clone: Other DNA sequences in this sample translate to the same CDR3. The chain joins TRBV30 to TRBJ2-5; no definite D call. In germline, CDR1 is GTSNPN, CDR2 SVGIG (reference sequence). V gave up 5 bases and J gave up 2 bases, with 6 bases separating them. The CDR3 length is 11 residues. For the CDR3, the DNA is TGTGCCTGGGGCTATCAAGAGACCCAGTACTTC. As protein: CAWGYQETQYF.

The V call is TRBV11-2, the J call TRBJ2-7, with 7 bases lining up with TRBD2. This CDR3 region has 16 residues. V lost 1 base and J lost 7; bases outside the gene matches: 13. Germline CDR1 and CDR2: SGHAT and FQNNGV. CDR3: CASSLARLAKWGEQYF. DNA of the CDR3: TGTGCCAGCAGCTTAGCCAGACTAGCCAAATGGGGGGAGCAGTACTTC. Filled out from reference TRBV11-2 and TRBJ2-7, the complete variable domain reads EAGVAQSPRYKIIEKRQSVAFWCNPISGHATLYWYQQILGQGPKLLIQFQNNGVVDDSQLPKDRFSAERLKGVDSTLKIQPAKLEDSAVYLCASSLARLAKWGEQYFGPGTRLTVT.

The chain couples TRBV5-6 to TRBJ2-5; 7 bases are a match to TRBD2. Germline V gene lookup returns CDR1 SGHDT and CDR2 YYEEEE. V shed 1 base and J 6 bases; nucleotides not matched to a gene: 9. The CDR3 is 15 residues long. The DNA of the CDR3 is TGTGCCAGCAGCTTGTGGGGCGGGAGTAGGAAGACCCAGTACTTC. Translated: CASSLWGGSRKTQYF.

This rearrangement joins TRBV6-6 to TRBJ2-1; D unclear. The CDR3 is 15 amino acids. Germline lookup yields CDR1 MNHNY and CDR2 SVGAGI (reference sequence). The V gene lost 6 bases and the J gene lost 3 bases, with 15 bases spanning the gap. The CDR3 protein is CASSFTTSYYNEQFF. As DNA, the CDR3 is TGTGCCAGCAGCTTCACTACCTCATACTACAATGAGCAGTTCTTC.

This clone was seen only once. The chain couples TRBV7-9 to TRBJ2-5; TRBD1 aligns across 8 bases. Per the germline V gene, CDR1 is SEHNR and CDR2 is FQNEAQ (reference sequence). This CDR3 comprises 15 residues. Trimming cost V 4 bases and J 2 bases; bases outside gene matches: 6. In nucleotides, the CDR3 is TGTGCCAGCAGCTCCCGGACAGGGCGGCAAGAGACCCAGTACTTC. It is translated as CASSSRTGRQETQYF.

This clone was counted once. The chain carries TRBV2 and TRBJ2-1, with D perhaps TRBD1 (7 bases). The CDR3 extends over 17 amino acids. V lost 1 base to trimming and J lost 6 bases, with 19 bases between them. CDR1 is SNHLY and CDR2 is FYNNEI in the germline V gene. The CDR3: CASSEEGGQLWGNEQFF. The CDR3 nucleotides read TGTGCCAGCAGTGAAGAGGGGGGACAGTTATGGGGCAATGAGCAGTTCTTC.

CDR3 in DNA: TGTGCCAGTAGTATAGCTGGGACTGGAAACACCATATATTTT. It yields the protein CASSIAGTGNTIYF. The gene calls are TRBV19 and TRBJ1-3; no firm D call. Trimming took off 1 base at V and 2 bases at J, with 6 bases between the two ends. Germline V gene data show CDR1 as LNHDA and CDR2 as SQIVND (reference sequence). The CDR3 sequence is 14 residues long.

The chain carries TRBV5-1 and TRBJ2-1; D might be TRBD1 (6 bases). Germline CDR1 and CDR2: SGHRS and YFSETQ. The CDR3 is 14 amino acids. V was cut by 0 bases and J by 5 bases, with 9 bases left in between. The CDR3 region has the DNA TGCGCCAGCAGCTTGGGACAGGAGGACAATGAGCAGTTCTTC. Protein sequence: CASSLGQEDNEQFF.

The chain uses TRBV4-2 and TRBJ2-4; 10 positions agree with TRBD2. The CDR3 is 17 residues long. V lost 1 base to trimming and J lost 9 bases; unmatched junction nucleotides: 12. Per the germline V gene, CDR1 is LGHNA and CDR2 is YNFKEQ. CDR3 DNA: TGTGCCAGCAGCCAAGTTAAAGCGGGAGGGCCGGAGGGCATTCAGTACTTC. It codes for CASSQVKAGGPEGIQYF.

The chain carries TRBV4-1 and TRBJ2-7, with D possibly called TRBD1 or TRBD2 (5 bases each). The CDR3 sequence is 15 residues long. CDR1 MGHRA and CDR2 YSYEKL come from the germline V gene. Trimming removed 0 bases at V and 2 bases at J, with 11 bases between. The chain's CDR3 is CASSQEGTPPYEQYF. CDR3 coding DNA: TGCGCCAGCAGCCAAGAAGGGACCCCGCCCTACGAGCAGTACTTC.

The chain carries TRBV6-1 and TRBJ1-5, with D possibly TRBD1 on 5 matching bases. Trimming left V 6 bases short and J 5 bases short, with 17 bases between. In germline, CDR1 is MNHNS, CDR2 SASEGT. The CDR3 has 15 residues. The CDR3, as DNA: TGTGCCAGCAGCCCCCAGGGTAGGGGAGATCAGCCCCAGCATTTT. Encoded protein: CASSPQGRGDQPQHF.

The rearrangement uses TRBV27 and TRBJ2-5; 16 nucleotides line up with TRBD2. V gave up 5 bases and J gave up 3 bases; unmatched junction bases: 9. Germline lookup yields CDR1 MNHEY and CDR2 SMNVEV (reference sequence). This CDR3 region has 18 residues. This CDR3 is CASSPGLAGGPSKETQYF. The CDR3, as DNA: TGTGCCAGCAGTCCGGGACTAGCGGGAGGGCCCTCTAAAGAGACCCAGTACTTC.

The chain employs TRBV2 and TRBJ2-7, with D perhaps being TRBD1 or TRBD2 (5 bases each). The CDR3 loop spans 14 amino acids. Trimming removed 8 bases at V and 0 bases at J, with 14 bases between. Germline V gene lookup returns CDR1 SNHLY and CDR2 FYNNEI. Here the CDR3 DNA reads TGTGCCAGCCATCCGGGGCGAAGCTCCTACGAGCAGTACTTC. This translates into CASHPGRSSYEQYF.

The rearrangement joins TRBV2 to TRBJ2-1, with TRBD2 matching over 8 bases. The CDR3 has 16 residues. In germline, CDR1 is SNHLY, CDR2 FYNNEI. The trim removed 5 bases at V and 8 bases at J, leaving 14 bases unmatched. CDR3 in amino acids: CASSLVAGSIKDEQFF. DNA of the CDR3: TGTGCCAGCAGTCTGGTAGCGGGATCTATTAAGGATGAGCAGTTCTTC.

This clone was counted between two and nine times. The chain combines TRBV10-3 with TRBJ1-5; D remains unclear. Germline V gene data show CDR1 as ENHRY and CDR2 as SYGVKD. V was clipped by 3 bases and J by 0 bases, with 9 bases between them. The CDR3 covers 15 residues. The CDR3 loop reads CAISEAEYSNQPQHF. The CDR3 region has the DNA TGTGCCATCAGTGAAGCGGAGTATAGCAATCAGCCCCAGCATTTT.

V and J are TRBV7-9 and TRBJ2-4; either TRBD1 or TRBD2 may supply D (5 bases each). The germline V gene encodes CDR1 SEHNR and CDR2 FQNEAQ (reference sequence). The CDR3 length is 13 residues. Trimming removed 4 bases from V and 7 bases from J, with 11 bases in between. CDR3 sequence (DNA): TGTGCCAGCAGCTCCGGGACGGTCAACATTCAGTACTTC. Translating gives CASSSGTVNIQYF.